Listed below are T cell receptor beta chains from one sample, sequenced in a study of T cells in Graves' hyperthyroidism and ophthalmopathy. TCRdb ran MiXCR on the multiplex PCR reads and lists one entry per CDR3 protein. The profile covers more than 450,000 distinct CDR3 sequences, with 20% appearing a single time and 47% taken by the ten largest. The sequenced material came from blood. The receptors derive from a man in his forties or fifties with Graves' ophthalmopathy. Each CDR3 is given with its conserved first and last residue.

TRBJ2-5 | TRBV18 | CASSARIAPGREGETQYF
TRBJ2-1 | TRBV28 | CASRPSGSNYEQFF
TRBJ2-1 | TRBV14 | CASSPQKGGRQWNEQFF
TRBJ1-4 | TRBV3-1 | CASSQDGAGGFEKLFF
TRBJ2-7 | TRBV20-1 | CSARGQGWNEQYF
TRBJ1-5 | TRBV20-1 | CSALPTGMDNQPQHF
TRBJ1-2 | TRBV29-1 | CSVEYGQGARGYTF
TRBJ2-2 | TRBV12-3/TRBV12-4 | CASSFHGELFF
TRBJ2-7 | TRBV30 | CAWREPIVDSNYYEQYF
TRBJ1-1 | TRBV7-3 | CASSIDPARGNTEAFF
TRBJ2-7 | TRBV6-1 | CASSQRGLEQYF
TRBJ2-3 | TRBV9 | CASSASGGAGDTQYF
TRBJ1-2 | TRBV3-1 | CASSQYVDRGNYGYTF
TRBJ2-1 | TRBV11-2 | CASSPGLAGGNEQFF
TRBJ2-7 | TRBV6-1 | CASSEQGHSWDEQYF
TRBJ2-5 | TRBV3-1 | CASSPGTFRETQYF
TRBJ2-2 | TRBV29-1 | CSVELDRGGTGELFF
TRBJ1-5 | TRBV28 | CASSNDGYQPQHF
TRBJ2-1 | TRBV12-3/TRBV12-4 | CASSAAGLGGNEQFF
TRBJ2-1 | TRBV9 | CASSVGGGGGFNEQFF
TRBJ1-2 | TRBV5-1 | CASSSTGRLEGYTF
TRBJ2-1 | TRBV11-2 | CASSLAGGPWDNEQFF
TRBJ2-2 | TRBV20-1 | CSATPPSRRATGELFF
TRBJ2-1 | TRBV19 | CASRGTGGGSEQFF
TRBJ1-4 | TRBV4-2 | CASSPGARSEKLFF
TRBJ2-7 | TRBV6-1 | CASSEGPNEQYF
TRBJ2-1 | TRBV28 | CASSLAGRTSEQFF
TRBJ2-7 | TRBV20-1 | CSARGGKQYF
TRBJ2-2 | TRBV6-1 | CASKQGQGAGGELFF
TRBJ2-3 | TRBV7-2 | CASSSAGGIDTQYF
TRBJ2-2 | TRBV7-2 | CASSLSSSGRMIGELFF
TRBJ1-1 | TRBV7-6 | CASSLPQRGAGDTEAFF
TRBJ2-1 | TRBV6-1 | CASVEEWDEQFF
TRBJ2-7 | TRBV6-1 | CASTQRSNPTLDEQYF
TRBJ1-1 | TRBV7-2 | CASSPEGGSSRRAFF